Detailed here is one T cell receptor beta chain. Its antigen is as yet unknown. TCR alpha and beta CDR3 regions were amplified from RNA using iRepertoire nested multiplex PCR. Input was roughly 85-450 ng of tissue mRNA or PBMC total RNA. TCRdb fed the multiplex PCR reads into MiXCR, producing one record per CDR3 protein. The data contain under 200,000 distinct CDR3 sequences, about 40% of them seen just once; the ten biggest clones take up 5.2%. This specimen belongs to a study of glioma-infiltrating T cells. This CDR3 comprises 15 residues. V dropped 7 bases and J dropped 2 bases, with 18 bases sitting between them. From germline, CDR1 is SQVTM and CDR2 ANQGSEA. General study points: Gliomas, especially low-grade, showed above-expected tissue-blood divergence; non-neoplastic patients showed below.

The V and J genes are TRBV29-1 and TRBJ2-1, with D possibly matching TRBD1 (5 bases). This receptor was taken from a human donor with low-grade glioma or glioblastoma, undergoing nonglioma brain surgery, or in good health (not recorded which). Sequencing was carried out using glioma tissue, nonneoplastic brain tissue, or PBMCs (not recorded which). The CDR3 region has the DNA TGCAGCGCCGAAAAAGGGGCTGGAACCTACAATGAGCAGTTCTTC. This sequence encodes CSAEKGAGTYNEQFF.